The 14 T cell receptor beta chains reported below all come from one sample, sequenced in a study of blood T cell repertoires in COVID-19. Here immunoSEQ multiplex PCR was the method, and the copy in TCRdb shows in-frame clones only, minus some. The table has 250,000 to 350,000 clones, about 85% seen once; the top ten hold approximately 5%. What was sequenced was PBMCs or T cells enriched from blood (not recorded which). Receptor source: a woman in her twenties or thirties who had recovered from COVID-19.

The chain couples TRBV9 to TRBJ2-3, with 7 bases that match TRBD1. CDR1 is SGDLS and CDR2 is YYNGEE in the germline V gene. The J segment lost 1 base and the V segment lost 4 bases, leaving 9 bases of the junction unmatched. This CDR3 spans 16 amino acids. The DNA of the CDR3 is TGTGCCAGCAGCCCCTCAGGGGGAGTGGGCACAGATACGCAGTATTTT. This codes for CASSPSGGVGTDTQYF.

This chain links TRBV2 with TRBJ1-2, with TRBD1 identical over 7 bases. CDR3 size: 15 residues. The trim removed 6 bases at V and 2 bases at J, leaving 9 bases unmatched. Looked up from germline, CDR1 is SNHLY and CDR2 is FYNNEI. The DNA of the CDR3 is TGTGCCAGCAGCCTCAGACAGGGCGGAAACTATGGCTACACCTTC. This sequence encodes CASSLRQGGNYGYTF.

The rearrangement links TRBV18 to TRBJ1-4; weak D call: TRBD1 (5 bases). Germline CDR1 reads KGHSH; CDR2 reads LQKENI. The CDR3 spans 16 residues. V was clipped by 1 base and J by 1 base, with 10 bases between them. CDR3 amino acids: CASSPRRDETNEKLFF. CDR3 nucleotide sequence: TGTGCCAGCTCACCACGCAGGGATGAAACTAATGAAAAACTGTTTTTT.

This clone was recorded once. The chain recombines TRBV27 with TRBJ2-5, with TRBD1 identical over 8 bases. The CDR3 consists of 16 residues. Germline V gene data show CDR1 as MNHEY and CDR2 as SMNVEV (reference sequence). The junction had 13 bases not matched to a gene; V was cut back by 5 bases and J by 5 bases. The DNA for the CDR3 is TGTGCCAGCAGTAGAACATGGACAGGGATGCGCGAGACCCAGTACTTC. This sequence encodes CASSRTWTGMRETQYF.

The chain joins TRBV7-9 to TRBJ2-5, with D tentatively TRBD1 (5 bases). Per germline, CDR1 SEHNR and CDR2 FQNEAQ (reference sequence). V was pared by 3 bases and J by 5 bases, with 10 bases between. The CDR3 sequence is 13 residues long. CDR3 nucleotide sequence: TGTGCCAGCAGCTTTGACAGCCGGGAGACCCAGTACTTC. As protein: CASSFDSRETQYF. The entire variable domain, with the rest obtained from reference TRBV7-9 and TRBJ2-5, is as follows: DTGVSQNPRHKITKRGQNVTFRCDPISEHNRLYWYRQTLGQGPEFLTYFQNEAQLEKSRLLSDRFSAERPKGSFSTLEIQRTEQGDSAMYLCASSFDSRETQYFGPGTRLLVL.

This chain uses TRBV27 with TRBJ2-3; D is unresolved. Germline values: CDR1 MNHEY, CDR2 SMNVEV (reference sequence). This CDR3 spans 13 amino acids. Trimming cost V 6 bases and J 2 bases, with 9 bases left between them. CDR3 loop: CASSPRVTDTQYF. In DNA, the CDR3 is TGTGCCAGCAGCCCCCGAGTCACAGATACGCAGTATTTT.

The rearrangement links TRBV7-3 to TRBJ2-1; 12 nucleotides line up with TRBD2. The CDR3 spans 16 residues. Germline V gives CDR1 SGHTA, CDR2 FQGTGA. Trimming removed 5 bases from V and 6 bases from J; junction bases left unmatched: 8. This CDR3 reads CASSPTPLAGGNEQFF. The CDR3, as DNA: TGTGCCAGCAGCCCAACCCCACTAGCGGGGGGCAATGAGCAGTTCTTC.

This chain links TRBV5-5 with TRBJ1-5; 9 bases fit TRBD1. Looked up from germline, CDR1 is SGHKS and CDR2 is YYEKEE (reference sequence). J was trimmed by 12 bases and V by 0 bases; bases with no gene match: 13. The CDR3 is 16 residues long. The CDR3 bases are TGTGCCAGCAGCTTGGGAGGAACAGGGGGCGGGGAGGTCCAGCATTTT. Its protein is CASSLGGTGGGEVQHF.

This clone was observed a single time. This chain links TRBV5-6 with TRBJ2-5; D ambiguous. The CDR3 is 13 residues long. Trimming cost V 1 base and J 2 bases, with 6 bases left between them. Germline V gene data show CDR1 as SGHDT and CDR2 as YYEEEE. In DNA form, the CDR3 reads TGTGCCAGCAGCTTGTCCGTACAAGAGACCCAGTACTTC. Translated: CASSLSVQETQYF.

The V gene is TRBV4-1, the J gene TRBJ1-6, with D possibly matching TRBD1 (6 bases). Germline-derived CDR1 and CDR2 are MGHRA and YSYEKL. This CDR3 has 14 residues. Trimming left V 1 base short and J 10 bases short, with 11 bases between. The CDR3 bases are TGCGCCAGCAGCCAAGGGTCAACAGGGTCACCCCTCCACTTT. Protein sequence: CASSQGSTGSPLHF.

The V call is TRBV29-1, the J call TRBJ1-2; the D is unclear. The CDR3 has 12 residues. Germline V gene sequence: CDR1 SQVTM, CDR2 ANQGSEA. V was clipped by 2 bases and J by 3 bases, with 7 bases between them. The CDR3 region has the DNA TGCAGCGTTGAATCCGGTGACTATGGCTACACCTTC. As protein: CSVESGDYGYTF.

The CDR3 DNA reads TGCGCCAGCAGCCAAGACAGGTTCGACAGCTATGGCTACACCTTC. Amino acid sequence: CASSQDRFDSYGYTF. The genes are TRBV4-1 and TRBJ1-2; D possibly corresponds to TRBD1 (5 bases). The CDR3 is made up of 15 amino acids. Trimming removed 0 bases from V and 4 bases from J, with 12 bases in between. Germline-derived CDR1 and CDR2 are MGHRA and YSYEKL.

The chain employs TRBV30 and TRBJ2-7; 8 bases match TRBD1. The germline V gene encodes CDR1 GTSNPN and CDR2 SVGIG (reference sequence). The CDR3 consists of 13 residues. The V and J ends lost 2 bases and 6 bases, in that order; junction bases with no gene match: 6. CDR3 sequence reads: CAWSPWTGPEQYF. CDR3 nucleotide sequence: TGTGCCTGGAGTCCGTGGACAGGGCCCGAGCAGTACTTC.

This clone showed up just a few times. This sequence joins TRBV20-1 and TRBJ1-5; no definite D call. The CDR3 runs to 15 residues. The germline CDR1 and CDR2 sequences are DFQATT and SNEGSKA (reference sequence). Between the trimmed V and J ends, which lost 3 bases and 0 bases, there was a span of 12 bases. CDR3 residues: CSASLSYDSNQPQHF. In DNA, the CDR3 is TGCAGTGCTAGTTTGAGCTATGATAGCAATCAGCCCCAGCATTTT.